This T cell receptor (beta chain) was recorded in a study of beta chain features in type 1 diabetes. This CDR3 has 14 amino acids. J was trimmed by 6 bases and V by 1 base; bases with no gene match: 3. Germline V gives CDR1 SEHNR, CDR2 FQNEAQ (reference sequence). This clone was observed a handful of times. All of the isolated RNA was reverse transcribed, so expressed TCRB transcripts were sequenced. Sequencing was performed with immunoSEQ multiplex PCR; in TCRdb, only in-frame clones are kept and a portion is missing. In the table there are about 200,000 clones, roughly a tenth of which are singletons.

This chain uses TRBV7-9 with TRBJ2-3, with 8 bases lining up with TRBD2. The source material was central memory CD4+ T cells from blood. The TCR originated in a young man in good health. This chain's CDR3 is CASSLGASGDTQYF. The CDR3 DNA follows: TGTGCCAGCAGCTTAGGCGCTAGCGGGGATACGCAGTATTTT. The complete variable domain, with remaining parts taken from reference TRBV7-9 and TRBJ2-3, reads DTGVSQNPRHKITKRGQNVTFRCDPISEHNRLYWYRQTLGQGPEFLTYFQNEAQLEKSRLLSDRFSAERPKGSFSTLEIQRTEQGDSAMYLCASSLGASGDTQYFGPGTRLTVL.